Sequencing of this T cell receptor (beta chain) was carried out in a study of Ad26.COV2.S vaccination and SARS-CoV-2 variants. Across the whole study: Dosing was one shot or two shots 56 days apart. Findings of the study overall: Vaccine and placebo recipients had comparable breadth of non-spike TCRs.

Treatment denoted: some 19 received Ad26.COV2.S at low or high dose, single or two shots; a few received placebo; per-sample allocation not given. Samples were taken on day 63 after the first vaccine or placebo injection. V shed 5 bases, J shed 5 bases, and the junction held 11 bases outside the gene matches. From germline, CDR1 is SGHTA and CDR2 FQGNSA. The CDR3 consists of 16 residues. In the case of this clone: What it binds is unknown.

This table comes from immunoSEQ multiplex PCR, and its TCRdb copy is limited to in-frame clones, with some not included. The data hold 400,000 or so clones, with about nine tenths observed a single time. This chain joins TRBV7-2 and TRBJ2-5, with 10 nucleotides matching TRBD2. Sequencing used peripheral blood, obtained in a trial of Ad26.COV2.S vaccine versus placebo. The receptor was derived from a person between 18 and 65 years old who received the Ad26.COV2.S COVID-19 vaccine or a placebo. The CDR3 here is CASSPRDSGGFETQYF. As DNA, the CDR3 is TGTGCCAGCAGCCCTCGGGATAGCGGGGGGTTTGAGACCCAGTACTTC.